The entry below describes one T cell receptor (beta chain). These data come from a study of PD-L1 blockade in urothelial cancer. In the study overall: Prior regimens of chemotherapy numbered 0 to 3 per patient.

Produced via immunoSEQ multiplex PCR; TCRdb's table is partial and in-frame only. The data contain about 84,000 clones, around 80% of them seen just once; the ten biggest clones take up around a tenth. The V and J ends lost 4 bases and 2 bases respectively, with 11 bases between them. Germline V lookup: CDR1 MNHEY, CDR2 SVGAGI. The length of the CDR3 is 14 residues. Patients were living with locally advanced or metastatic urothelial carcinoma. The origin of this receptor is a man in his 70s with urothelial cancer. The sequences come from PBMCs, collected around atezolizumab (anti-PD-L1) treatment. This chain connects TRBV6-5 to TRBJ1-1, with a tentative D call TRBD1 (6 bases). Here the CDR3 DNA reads TGTGCCAGCAGTTTTAGGACAGTAAACACTGAAGCTTTCTTT. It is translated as CASSFRTVNTEAFF.